The sequence of this T cell receptor beta chain was determined in a study of cytomegalovirus exposure and HLA in healthy donors (dated 2017 in TCRdb). Regarding the research as a whole: In an earlier analysis of some 610 of the donors, around 300 Gb of sequence data and 117 million unique TCR beta sequences from 180 million or so T cells were reported. All discovery cohort repertoires had been generated using a single sequencing platform. On average, around 240,000 unique TCR beta nucleotide sequences were sequenced per donor among about 400 genotyped donors of the cohort, with approximately 18% of those sequences being non-productive. Typing coverage differed by locus: A, B, C, DRB1 and DQB1 were typed in about 629-640 donors, DQA1 in about 560, DPA1 in approximately 600, and DPB1 in 450 to 490. In a later analysis, previously published TCR beta repertoires from about 670 donors were re-analyzed and high-resolution HLA genotyping was added so that TCR occurrence patterns could be studied. Class I and class II HLA loci were covered by the typing at four-digit resolution. Four or five DR-DQ haplotypes were handled as single units for association and clustering, since linkage in the cohort was strong. Alongside the repertoire data, information on donor age, sex, ethnicity and CMV serostatus was compiled. In a later genetic analysis, genome-wide SNP genotypes for about 55% of the 666 donors were used, and that subset was treated as a discovery cohort. In the later analysis, no new phenotypic data were used to find candidate immune exposures; instead, reliance was placed on TCR beta sequences and their occurrence across donors. Using immunosequencing, the study profiled T cell repertoires from 550 to 750 subjects and related those repertoires to cytomegalovirus serostatus. To predict cytomegalovirus infection status, the study combined high-throughput TCR immunosequencing, statistical association of individual TCRs with disease status, and machine learning. An early release that covered several hundred HLA-typed donors contained approximately 320 gigabases of sequencing data and around 80 million unique TCR sequences. The study was designed to test whether signatures of past pathogen exposure could be identified by cataloging public T cell receptors. To decide whether each TCR beta V gene segment behaved as functional or pseudogenic, an earlier analysis of 587 of the donors relied on high-throughput TCR beta sequencing. The genetic ancestry cluster associated with self-reported Caucasian donors included over 80% of the roughly 400 genotyped donors. Along with the approximately 670-subject first cohort, a separate validation cohort of 120 different subjects was used.

The cohort was made up of 500 to 800 healthy bone marrow donors. At the time of sampling, every cohort member was nominally healthy, though immune exposures that went unrecorded were likely present. The donor tested CMV seronegative and was one of the 352 seronegative cohort members. Every donor gave a peripheral blood sample, and the peripheral blood mononuclear cells from that sample were used for TCR beta sequencing. Genomic DNA was extracted from the blood cell samples with the Qiagen DNeasy Blood Extraction Kit. The library was prepared using the immunoSEQ multiplex PCR assay. For the multiplex PCR, a mixture combining 60 forward primers for TCR Vbeta segments and 13 reverse primers for TCR Jbeta segments was used. Amplification of the CDR3 region of rearranged TCR beta genes was performed with a multiplex PCR assay on genomic DNA. On the Illumina HiSeq System, the amplified TCR beta libraries were sequenced as 87-base-pair reads. The study's processing was this. A later analysis tallied roughly 76 million unique TCR beta chains across the 666 repertoires, and around 12 million of those chains were shared by two or more donors. A nearest-neighbor algorithm error-corrected the raw reads and collapsed the reads into unique sequences, merging closely related sequences to remove PCR and sequencing errors. CDR3 sequences were aligned to IMGT reference sequences to assign V, D and J gene segments. For a sequence to be retained, a match of at least six nucleotides to both a V gene segment and a J gene segment was required. A rearrangement was called productive if the CDR3 had no stop codons and remained in frame with V and J, and every other rearrangement was called non-productive. Following IMGT convention, CDR3 was defined as the stretch from the second conserved V-encoded cysteine to the conserved J-encoded phenylalanine. The earlier analysis of 500 to 600 of the donors excluded sequences that lacked an unambiguous match to a single V gene segment. An earlier analysis of under 750 of the donors called V segments functional above 56.7% productive rearrangements and segregating when the between-donor standard deviation exceeded 5%. A statistical classification framework was built for diagnosing cytomegalovirus status from the catalog of TCR beta chain sequences. In a later analysis, V and J genes were assigned by comparing TCR nucleotide sequences against IMGT/GENE-DB human TR gene sequences. A later analysis assigned CDR3 sequences and most-parsimonious VDJ recombination scenarios with the TCRdist pipeline. In a later analysis, each TCR beta chain was defined by its CDR3 amino acid sequence together with its V-gene family, and reads lacking a unique V-gene family were excluded. To address suspected cross-contamination and a sequencing artifact, a later analysis removed under 600 highly shared, low-generation-probability nucleotide sequences. In a later analysis, a clonal expansion index was calculated for each public chain from normalized within-repertoire ranks of inferred template counts. A later analysis computed generation probabilities with a VDJ recombination model fitted to out-of-frame rearrangements, and checked the results against IGoR. In a later analysis, hypergeometric tests were used to score TCR-TCR, TCR-HLA and TCR-CMV co-occurrence, with a repertoire-size bias correction applied to TCR pairs. False discovery rates were estimated in a later analysis by permuting HLA or CMV assignments 20 times. In a later analysis, co-occurring TCRs were grouped using DBSCAN, with TCRdist sequence similarity added in when clustering inside HLA-allele-positive subsets. Repertoires with fewer than 30,000 or more than 120,000 public chains were left out of co-occurrence clustering, as were about 5 repertoires with anomalous nucleotide sharing. TCRdb re-hosts the immuneACCESS table, in-frame sequences only. Its copies lack some clones; in the studies checked, an unresolved V gene accounts for under half of them, and the cause for the rest is not known. V and J calls plus clone size are reproduced from that table; the DNA served to infer D and trimming. For this sample the table gives about 90,000 clones, of which 65% to 80% were detected only once. 2.7% of the sample is held by the ten biggest clonotypes.

The V end loses 4 bases and the J end loses 8 bases, and a stretch of 11 bases separates them. The germline V gene gives CDR1 as MRHNA and CDR2 as SNTAGT. The CDR3 has 13 amino acids, counting the end cysteine and phenylalanine. The entry retains the CDR3 DNA only, 39 bases that are in frame from base 1. Study-level results and caveats: A later genetic analysis reported fewer N-insertions in productive TCRs among donors in an Asian-associated ancestry cluster than the approximately 670-donor mean. In an earlier analysis of some 550 of the donors, most TCR beta V segments were observed in productive rearrangements about 90% or about 30% of the time, broadly matching IMGT annotations. Linkage disequilibrium might explain the correlated functional status among segregating V segments, but an unknown experimental factor could not be excluded. A few of the identified cytomegalovirus-associated TCR beta chains were confirmed in vitro to be specific for cytomegalovirus antigens. In a later analysis, around 15,000 TCR beta sequences were associated with specific HLA alleles at a false discovery rate of 0.05. Because counts were too low, fewer than 20 rarely observed V segments, including chromosome 9 orphons, were excluded from the earlier analysis of a few hundred of the donors. Several of the top co-occurrence clusters appeared to be linked to parvovirus B19, influenza, CMV and Epstein-Barr virus, according to a later analysis. When HLA alleles, especially DR and DQ, strongly co-occurred, TCR associations were difficult to assign to individual alleles. The only immune exposure information available for the cohort was CMV serostatus. The presence/absence analyses assumed that sequencing depth was roughly uniform across donors, and that assumption may not be true. A further reported finding was that TCR beta sequences accurately predicted the HLA-A and HLA-B alleles for most subjects in the first cohort. While some public TCRs were present in many individuals, most TCR sequences turned up only very rarely across donors. Because some donors lacked HLA typing at each locus, the association tests relied only on the typed subset. In a later analysis, HLA-associated TCR beta chains showed more clonal expansion and lower generation probabilities than non-associated chains that were equally common. A later genetic analysis associated a missense DCLRE1C variant with V-gene and J-gene trimming of TCR beta chains, and an independent cohort replicated the association. According to a later analysis, most CMV-associated TCR beta chains appeared to be HLA-restricted, and the HLA associations seemed to be driven largely by CMV exposure. According to a later analysis, TCR association rates differed among HLA loci, with DRB1 alleles showing the most associated TCRs and HLA-C alleles showing the fewest. The classifier was reported to diagnose cytomegalovirus status with high specificity and sensitivity in both the original and validation cohorts. This cohort had only TCR beta chains sequenced, and the lack of alpha or paired-chain data limited which features could be detected. In the study, 150 to 200 TCR beta chains were listed as associated with cytomegalovirus. According to the authors, the approach could potentially be generalized to other disease states and immunological phenotypes. A group of highly shared sequence variants was considered likely to be a technical artifact of the sequencing pipeline. Some IMGT-functional V segments, including TRBV6-2 and TRBV6-3, could not be told apart with the 87-base-pair reads, so those segments were excluded.

A word on this clone: The target of this receptor is not known. There are no base qualities to consult, and no much larger clone falls within one base.

This clonotype was obtained from a man aged 25-45 years in good health and CMV-seronegative. The sequenced sample consisted of PBMCs. The V and J genes are TRBV6-4 and TRBJ1-4, with the D gene call left open. The sequence in DNA is TGTGCCAGCAGTGCCTACGCGGGGGAAAAACTGTTTTTT. The translation is CASSAYAGEKLFF.